The 20 T cell receptor beta chains listed next were all sequenced from one sample in a study of cytomegalovirus exposure and HLA in healthy donors. The PCR ran on 60 Vbeta and 13 Jbeta primers. Sequencing used immunoSEQ multiplex PCR; TCRdb keeps in-frame clones, though not all of them. The sample holds under 150,000 clones, about three quarters seen once. Sequencing input: PBMCs. The receptors were sampled from a woman in her thirties in good health and CMV-seronegative.

The chain combines TRBV5-1 with TRBJ2-5, with TRBD2 matching 8 bases. The better agreement between TRBJ2-7 and the DNA end casts doubt on the J call. The CDR3 totals 16 residues. Germline V CDR1 and CDR2: SGHRS, YFSETQ. The CDR3 sequence: CASSLVPAGAVYEQYF. DNA of the CDR3: TGCGCCAGCAGCTTGGTACCAGCGGGGGCCGTTTACGAGCAGTACTTC.

The V gene is TRBV11-2, the J gene TRBJ2-5, with 7 bases lining up with TRBD2. Germline V gene sequence: CDR1 SGHAT, CDR2 FQNNGV. This CDR3 contains 16 residues. The J segment lost 5 bases and the V segment lost 3 bases, leaving 12 bases of the junction unmatched. CDR3 sequence reads: CASSFSIGGYVETQYF. CDR3 bases: TGTGCCAGCAGCTTCTCTATCGGGGGGTATGTGGAGACCCAGTACTTC.

A few counts support this clone. The J gene is TRBJ1-1, the V gene TRBV5-1; TRBD1 might be the D (6 bases). This CDR3 comprises 14 residues. The germline gives CDR1 SGHRS, CDR2 YFSETQ. V was trimmed by 5 bases and J by 1 base, leaving 12 bases between them. In DNA, the CDR3 is TGCGCCAGCAGGGCCGGGACACCGAACACTGAAGCTTTCTTT. Translation: CASRAGTPNTEAFF.

A single count supports this clone. The V call is TRBV29-1, the J call TRBJ2-7, with 8 nucleotides matching TRBD1. The CDR3 extends over 17 amino acids. The ends lost 2 bases at V and 2 bases at J; junction bases unmatched: 14. CDR1 and CDR2 from the germline V gene are SQVTM and ANQGSEA. The CDR3 bases are TGCAGCGTTGAACCCCTGGGACAGGAAAACCCTCCCTACGAGCAGTACTTC. It is translated as CSVEPLGQENPPYEQYF.

This sequence joins TRBV6-5 and TRBJ2-5, with 7 bases fitting TRBD1. Matching the DNA end better, TRBJ2-7 makes the J call doubtful. The length of the CDR3 is 15 residues. Germline assignment: CDR1 MNHEY and CDR2 SVGAGI. In DNA, the CDR3 is TGTGCCAGCAGCGAGCCCCGACAGGGTTCCTACGAGCAGTACTTC. This gives the protein CASSEPRQGSYEQYF.

The V and J genes are TRBV4-1 and TRBJ2-1; 7 bases are a match to TRBD1. The CDR3 has 18 residues. The germline V gene has CDR1 MGHRA and CDR2 YSYEKL. V lost 0 bases to trimming and J lost 1 base; unmatched junction nucleotides: 9. The CDR3 nucleotides are TGCGCCAGCAGCCAAGATCCTTTCAGGGGGATGTCCTACAATGAGCAGTTCTTC. Translated, it gives CASSQDPFRGMSYNEQFF.

The J gene is TRBJ1-5, the V gene TRBV28; the D gene is possibly TRBD1 (6 bases). This CDR3 comprises 19 residues. Germline-derived CDR1 and CDR2 are MDHEN and SYDVKM. The V gene lost 5 bases and the J gene lost 0 bases, with 23 bases spanning the gap. This CDR3 reads CASSTYEKIGGYSNQPQHF. The CDR3 coding sequence is TGTGCCAGCAGTACTTACGAGAAGATTGGGGGCTATAGCAATCAGCCCCAGCATTTT.

V gene TRBV2 combines with J gene TRBJ2-4; maybe TRBD1 (6 bases). Germline-derived CDR1 and CDR2 are SNHLY and FYNNEI. V lost 6 bases and J lost 0, with 21 bases in between. This CDR3 spans 18 amino acids. In DNA form, the CDR3 reads TGTGCCAGCAGCCCTACCCTTGACAGGTCCTTAGCCAAAAACATTCAGTACTTC. Translation: CASSPTLDRSLAKNIQYF.

V and J are TRBV10-1 and TRBJ1-4; D remains ambiguous. The CDR3 runs to 18 residues. Germline V CDR1 and CDR2: WNHNN, SYGVQD (reference sequence). V lost 4 bases and J 0 bases, leaving 18 bases between the germline ends. CDR3 region: CASSVPTPYRATNEKLFF. Written as DNA, the CDR3 is TGCGCCAGCAGTGTACCTACGCCCTACAGAGCAACTAATGAAAAACTGTTTTTT.

This chain joins TRBV15 and TRBJ2-3; 13 bases are a match to TRBD2. The CDR3 covers 16 residues. The germline CDR1 and CDR2 sequences are LNHNV and YYDKDF (reference sequence). J lost 6 bases, V lost 1 base, and 4 bases had no gene match. For the CDR3, the DNA is TGTGCCACCAGCAGAGCACTAGCGGGGGGGCAGGATACGCAGTATTTT. This codes for CATSRALAGGQDTQYF.

The chain combines TRBV6-6 with TRBJ1-4; 7 nucleotides agree with TRBD1. This CDR3 spans 14 amino acids. Unmatched junction bases numbered 11, after V lost 8 bases and J lost 8 bases. The germline CDR1 and CDR2 sequences are MNHNY and SVGAGI (reference sequence). The CDR3, as DNA: TGTGCCAGCGGCCCTCGACAGGGTCGCGAAAAACTGTTTTTT. Translating it yields CASGPRQGREKLFF.

The chain recombines TRBV6-5 with TRBJ1-1; D gene ambiguous. The germline V and J ends were trimmed by 6 bases and 1 base, with 12 bases remaining between them. The CDR3 sequence is 14 residues long. Germline CDR1 MNHEY, CDR2 SVGAGI. CDR3 region: CASSSGGGNTEAFF. The CDR3 DNA reads as TGTGCCAGCAGCTCCGGAGGAGGGAACACTGAAGCTTTCTTT.

The chain employs TRBV5-1 and TRBJ2-7; D perhaps matches TRBD1 (6 bases). Trimming stripped 7 bases from V and 2 bases from J, with 22 bases between. Germline V lookup: CDR1 SGHRS, CDR2 YFSETQ. The length of the CDR3 is 16 residues. The CDR3 reads CASSPFFRGWAYEQYF. For the CDR3, the DNA is TGCGCCAGCTCCCCCTTCTTCAGGGGATGGGCCTACGAGCAGTACTTC.

This CDR3 reads CASSYSAGNTEAFF. Written as DNA, the CDR3 is TGTGCCAGCAGTTACTCGGCAGGTAACACTGAAGCTTTCTTT. J is TRBJ1-1 and V is TRBV6-6; D is unresolved. The CDR3 is 14 residues long. Germline V lookup: CDR1 MNHNY, CDR2 SVGAGI (reference sequence). Trimming shortened V by 0 bases and J by 2 bases, and 7 bases separated the two germline ends.

The gene calls are TRBV2 and TRBJ2-1; TRBD2 matches at 10 bases. This CDR3 contains 14 residues. Germline values: CDR1 SNHLY, CDR2 FYNNEI. Germline trimming cut 6 bases from V and 8 bases from J; bases unmatched to any gene: 7. The CDR3 region is CASRVAGGWDEQFF. The CDR3 region has the DNA TGTGCCAGCAGAGTAGCGGGGGGTTGGGATGAGCAGTTCTTC.

The V and J genes are TRBV19 and TRBJ1-2; 9 bases are a match to TRBD1. The germline V gene has CDR1 LNHDA and CDR2 SQIVND (reference sequence). This CDR3 comprises 16 residues. V dropped 3 bases and J dropped 7; count of bases not matched to a gene: 12. CDR3 coding DNA: TGTGCCAGTAGTATTGAACTCCGGGACAGGGTAGTTGGCTACACCTTC. Amino acid sequence: CASSIELRDRVVGYTF.

The chain recombines TRBV5-4 with TRBJ1-1, with D possibly matching TRBD1 (6 bases). Germline CDR1 is SGHNT and CDR2 is YYREEE (reference sequence). This CDR3 contains 14 residues. The V end lost 4 bases, the J end lost 1 base, and 11 bases lay between the germline ends. Here the CDR3 reads CASSPQGRNTEAFF. As DNA, the CDR3 is TGTGCCAGCAGCCCTCAGGGGAGGAACACTGAAGCTTTCTTT.

The chain is built from TRBV9 and TRBJ1-1; tentatively, D is TRBD1 (6 bases). Germline V lookup: CDR1 SGDLS, CDR2 YYNGEE. The CDR3 consists of 16 residues. Deletions cut 1 base from V and 3 bases from J, with 16 bases between. The CDR3 spells CASSVKGGARDTEAFF. CDR3 nucleotide sequence: TGTGCCAGCAGCGTAAAGGGGGGGGCGAGGGACACTGAAGCTTTCTTT.

V is TRBV5-6 and J is TRBJ1-5; D uncertain. In germline, CDR1 is SGHDT, CDR2 YYEEEE. The CDR3 covers 15 residues. V was trimmed by 0 bases and J by 0 bases, leaving 7 bases between them. CDR3 DNA sequence: TGTGCCAGCAGCTTGGGTCCGGGTAGCAATCAGCCCCAGCATTTT. Translated: CASSLGPGSNQPQHF.

A few counts support this clone. The chain combines TRBV29-1 with TRBJ1-2, with 7 bases matching TRBD1. The germline V gene has CDR1 SQVTM and CDR2 ANQGSEA. There are 14 residues in the CDR3. V lost 7 bases to trimming and J lost 4 bases; unmatched junction nucleotides: 12. The CDR3 sequence is CSAYRGPPLYGYTF. The DNA of the CDR3 is TGCAGCGCATACAGGGGCCCCCCCCTCTATGGCTACACCTTC. The complete variable domain, with remaining parts taken from reference TRBV29-1 and TRBJ1-2, reads SAVISQKPSRDICQRGTSLTIQCQVDSQVTMMFWYRQQPGQSLTLIATANQGSEATYESGFVIDKFPISRPNLTFSTLTVSNMSPEDSSIYLCSAYRGPPLYGYTFGSGTRLTVV.